A single sample is the source of the 27 T cell receptor beta chains below, sequenced in a study of identical twins. TCRdb ran MiXCR on the 5' RACE reads and lists one entry per CDR3 protein. This table has 600,000 to 850,000 distinct CDR3 sequences, 18% appearing once. These data are also associated with another study on T cells expressing NK-cell markers.

Material: PBMCs. These receptors all stem from a woman under 30 in good health.

For the CDR3, the DNA is TGTGCCAGCAGCTTAGCCAGGGCGGCCGGGGAGCTGTTTTTT. Its protein is CASSLARAAGELFF. The gene calls are TRBV7-2 and TRBJ2-2, with D possibly being TRBD1 (5 bases). Germline CDR1 is SGHTA and CDR2 is FQGNSA. The CDR3 extends over 14 amino acids. Between the trimmed V and J ends, which lost 0 bases and 6 bases, there was a span of 8 bases.

V usage is TRBV7-9 and J usage is TRBJ1-5; TRBD1 is a possible D gene (6 bases). The V end lost 1 base, the J end lost 9 bases, and 13 bases lay between the germline ends. Germline loops: CDR1 SEHNR, CDR2 FQNEAQ (reference sequence). The CDR3 is made up of 14 amino acids. In DNA form, the CDR3 reads TGTGCCAGCAGCTTAGAGTCGAGGGGGTCGCCCCAGCATTTT. Its protein product is CASSLESRGSPQHF.

V is TRBV28 and J is TRBJ2-3, with D perhaps matching TRBD2 (6 bases). V lost 8 bases and J lost 4, with 19 bases in between. The CDR3 length is 15 residues. Germline CDR1 MDHEN, CDR2 SYDVKM. CDR3 amino acids: CASAEGGSGADTQYF. The CDR3 DNA sequence: TGTGCCAGCGCCGAAGGAGGGTCGGGAGCAGATACGCAGTATTTT. The entire variable domain, with the rest obtained from reference TRBV28 and TRBJ2-3, is as follows: DVKVTQSSRYLVKRTGEKVFLECVQDMDHENMFWYRQDPGLGLRLIYFSYDVKMKEKGDIPEGYSVSREKKERFSLILESASTNQTSMYLCASAEGGSGADTQYFGPGTRLTVL.

The chain joins TRBV6-1 to TRBJ2-1, with D unclear. The V gene lost 4 bases and the J gene lost 1 base, with 11 bases spanning the gap. The V gene's germline CDR1 is MNHNS and CDR2 SASEGT. The CDR3 has 15 amino acids. In DNA form, the CDR3 reads TGTGCCAGCAGTGGCAATTGGGATTCCTACAATGAGCAGTTCTTC. Its translation: CASSGNWDSYNEQFF.

This clonotype was seen ten or more times. This chain connects TRBV29-1 to TRBJ1-2, with TRBD1 identical over 7 bases. This CDR3 contains 11 residues. Germline CDR1 reads SQVTM; CDR2 reads ANQGSEA. The V and J ends lost 7 bases and 8 bases, in that order; junction bases with no gene match: 7. The CDR3 DNA reads TGCAGCGGCAGACAGGGTGAAGGCTACACCTTC. Its translation: CSGRQGEGYTF.

The chain joins TRBV5-4 to TRBJ2-5; 8 nucleotides align to TRBD2. Per the germline V gene, CDR1 is SGHNT and CDR2 is YYREEE (reference sequence). The V segment lost 7 bases and the J segment 2 bases; nucleotides outside the gene matches: 7. The CDR3 length is 14 residues. DNA of the CDR3: TGTGCCAGCCGGGGGGGCGCTAGTCAAGAGACCCAGTACTTC. Translation gives CASRGGASQETQYF.

This clonotype appeared a few times. The chain carries TRBV3-1 and TRBJ2-5; D uncertain. The CDR3 is 12 amino acids. Germline CDR1 and CDR2: LGHDT and YNNKEL (reference sequence). Trimming left V 3 bases short and J 4 bases short, with 6 bases between. The CDR3 is CASSHPGETQYF. The DNA of the CDR3 is TGTGCCAGCAGCCACCCAGGAGAGACCCAGTACTTC.

The CDR3 region has the DNA TGCAGTGCTAGAGTTAGTGGAGGGAGTTCCCCCCATGAGCAGTTCTTC. Translation gives CSARVSGGSSPHEQFF. The chain links TRBV20-1 to TRBJ2-1, with a possible D match to TRBD2 (6 bases). Germline V CDR1 and CDR2: DFQATT, SNEGSKA (reference sequence). V shed 1 base and J shed 8 bases, with 21 bases lying between them. This CDR3 is 16 amino acids long.

V usage is TRBV12-3 or TRBV12-4 and J usage is TRBJ1-4; D unresolved. The ends were cut back, 1 base at V and 4 bases at J, with 4 bases in the middle. This CDR3 has 13 residues. The CDR3 reads CASSLVINEKLFF. The CDR3 DNA follows: TGTGCCAGCAGTTTAGTGATTAATGAAAAACTGTTTTTT.

This clonotype appeared a few times. The V and J genes are TRBV5-1 and TRBJ2-1, with 7 bases lining up with TRBD1. V shed 4 bases, J shed 4 bases, and the junction held 8 bases outside the gene matches. The germline CDR1 and CDR2 sequences are SGHRS and YFSETQ. This CDR3 region has 15 residues. The CDR3 spells CASSILPGQYNEQFF. For the CDR3, the DNA is TGCGCCAGCAGCATTCTCCCGGGACAGTACAATGAGCAGTTCTTC.

This clonotype was recorded a few times. The chain joins TRBV7-2 to TRBJ2-1, with 7 bases fitting TRBD2. Germline lookup yields CDR1 SGHTA and CDR2 FQGNSA. V was pared by 0 bases and J by 5 bases, with 10 bases of the junction left unmatched. The CDR3 is made up of 17 amino acids. DNA for the CDR3: TGTGCCAGCAGCTTAGCGCGGAATAGCGGGTTCAACAATGAGCAGTTCTTC. Protein product: CASSLARNSGFNNEQFF.

This clonotype was counted at least ten times. The junction does not match germline at one end; this may be a read error. The chain uses TRBV5-1 and TRBJ2-1; no reliable D call. Germline V gene data show CDR1 as SGHRS and CDR2 as YFSETQ. The CDR3 consists of 13 residues. CDR3 sequence: CASSSSSYNEQFF. The CDR3 DNA follows: TGTGCCAGCAGCTCTAGCTCCTACAATGAGCAGTTCTTC.

This chain uses TRBV27 with TRBJ1-5, with D uncertain. Trimming shortened V by 6 bases and J by 2 bases, and 14 bases separated the two germline ends. The CDR3 is 15 amino acids. Germline V gives CDR1 MNHEY, CDR2 SMNVEV (reference sequence). The CDR3 spells CASSFGSGGNQPQHF. In DNA form, the CDR3 reads TGTGCCAGCAGCTTTGGGTCCGGCGGCAATCAGCCCCAGCATTTT.

The genes are TRBV30 and TRBJ2-7; TRBD2 aligns across 9 bases. The CDR3 loop spans 15 amino acids. The germline V gene has CDR1 GTSNPN and CDR2 SVGIG (reference sequence). Trimming cost V 2 bases and J 0 bases; bases outside gene matches: 5. CDR3 in DNA: TGTGCCTGGAGTAAGGTAGCGGGGGTCTCCTACGAGCAGTACTTC. It specifies CAWSKVAGVSYEQYF.

This clonotype was seen a single time. The V gene is TRBV18, the J gene TRBJ2-6; D is ambiguous. The CDR3 totals 16 residues. Germline V gene sequence: CDR1 KGHSH, CDR2 LQKENI. V was shortened by 2 bases and J by 1 base, with 9 bases between the two germline ends. CDR3 nucleotide sequence: TGTGCCAGCTCACCAGTCCGACTTTCTGGGGCCAACGTCCTGACTTTC. Amino acid sequence: CASSPVRLSGANVLTF. Full variable domain (remainder filled in from reference TRBV18 and TRBJ2-6): NAGVMQNPRHLVRRRGQEARLRCSPMKGHSHVYWYRQLPEEGLKFMVYLQKENIIDESGMPKERFSAEFPKEGPSILRIQQVVRGDSAAYFCASSPVRLSGANVLTFGAGSRLTVL.

V gene TRBV9 combines with J gene TRBJ1-3; D is unclear. Germline lookup yields CDR1 SGDLS and CDR2 YYNGEE. The CDR3 length is 16 residues. V was trimmed by 0 bases and J by 0 bases, leaving 10 bases between them. CDR3: CASSVEDLSSGNTIYF. The DNA of the CDR3 is TGTGCCAGCAGCGTAGAGGATCTTTCCTCTGGAAACACCATATATTTT.

This clonotype was seen more than once but under ten times. The chain links TRBV9 to TRBJ2-1; 9 bases match TRBD2. V lost 0 bases, J lost 9 bases, and 1 base stayed unmatched. The CDR3 is made up of 13 amino acids. Germline V gives CDR1 SGDLS, CDR2 YYNGEE. CDR3 loop: CASSVGGRVEQFF. DNA of the CDR3: TGTGCCAGCAGCGTAGGCGGGAGGGTTGAGCAGTTCTTC. The full variable domain, with the rest looked up from reference TRBV9 and TRBJ2-1, is DSGVTQTPKHLITATGQRVTLRCSPRSGDLSVYWYQQSLDQGLQFLIQYYNGEERAKGNILERFSAQQFPDLHSELNLSSLELGDSALYFCASSVGGRVEQFFGPGTRLTVL.

This clonotype showed up just a few times. The rearrangement joins TRBV27 to TRBJ1-1; 7 nucleotides align to TRBD1. Germline CDR1 reads MNHEY; CDR2 reads SMNVEV (reference sequence). V lost 5 bases, J lost 4 bases, and 7 bases stayed unmatched. This CDR3 has 14 residues. CDR3 in amino acids: CASSPEQGFTEAFF. The CDR3 DNA reads as TGTGCCAGCAGTCCGGAACAGGGGTTCACTGAAGCTTTCTTT.

This clonotype was seen a handful of times. The rearrangement joins TRBV5-1 to TRBJ2-7; D is unclear. The CDR3 has 13 amino acids. V was pared by 2 bases and J by 1 base, with 7 bases between. Germline V gene data show CDR1 as SGHRS and CDR2 as YFSETQ. For the CDR3, the DNA is TGCGCCAGCAGCTTCGACATTTCCTACGAGCAGTACTTC. Translating it yields CASSFDISYEQYF.

This clonotype occurred once. V is TRBV20-1 and J is TRBJ1-6, with TRBD1 matching over 8 bases. The CDR3 has 13 residues. The trim removed 5 bases at V and 9 bases at J, leaving 6 bases unmatched. CDR1 is DFQATT, CDR2 SNEGSKA, per germline (reference sequence). CDR3 residues: CSAPDRVGSPLHF. DNA of the CDR3: TGCAGTGCTCCGGACAGGGTGGGTTCACCCCTCCACTTT.

This clonotype occurred a few times. The V and J genes are TRBV12-3 or TRBV12-4 and TRBJ2-7, with 10 nucleotides matching TRBD2. V trimming: 1 base; J trimming: 3 bases; junction bases outside the gene matches: 3. The CDR3 contains 15 residues. CDR3: CASSLGVAGGYEQYF. In nucleotides, the CDR3 is TGTGCCAGCAGTTTAGGGGTAGCGGGAGGCTACGAGCAGTACTTC.

This clonotype was seen more than once but under ten times. The chain is built from TRBV7-2 and TRBJ2-7; D is uncertain. Per the germline V gene, CDR1 is SGHTA and CDR2 is FQGNSA. The ends were cut back, 1 base at V and 5 bases at J, with 9 bases in the middle. The CDR3 totals 13 residues. The CDR3 nucleotides are TGTGCCAGCAGCTTAGACCCCTTGAACGAGCAGTACTTC. It encodes CASSLDPLNEQYF.

The gene calls are TRBV20-1 and TRBJ1-6; D remains ambiguous. The CDR3 extends over 14 amino acids. V was clipped by 0 bases and J by 5 bases, with 8 bases between them. Germline V lookup: CDR1 DFQATT, CDR2 SNEGSKA (reference sequence). For the CDR3, the DNA is TGCAGTGCTAGAGAGGCGACGGATAATTCACCCCTCCACTTT. It translates to CSAREATDNSPLHF.

There are a few counts of this clonotype. The chain has TRBV5-1 and TRBJ1-1; tentatively, D is TRBD1 (5 bases). This CDR3 contains 14 residues. The germline V gene has CDR1 SGHRS and CDR2 YFSETQ. Trimming removed 3 bases from V and 1 base from J, with 10 bases in between. The DNA for the CDR3 is TGCGCCAGCAGCTGGGGGGGGTCGAACACTGAAGCTTTCTTT. Translating it yields CASSWGGSNTEAFF.

CDR3 in amino acids: CASRQDNIDTQYF. CDR3 bases: TGCGCCAGCAGGCAGGACAACATAGATACGCAGTATTTT. J is TRBJ2-3 and V is TRBV5-1, with a possible D match to TRBD1 (5 bases). The CDR3 contains 13 residues. The germline V gene encodes CDR1 SGHRS and CDR2 YFSETQ. V was cut by 5 bases and J by 5 bases, with 12 bases left in between.

This clonotype was seen a handful of times. This rearrangement joins TRBV27 to TRBJ2-7; either TRBD1 or TRBD2 may fit D (7 bases each). V was cut by 3 bases and J by 4 bases, with 13 bases left in between. Germline V gene sequence: CDR1 MNHEY, CDR2 SMNVEV (reference sequence). The CDR3 runs 14 residues. The CDR3 nucleotides are TGTGCCAGCAGTTTTGCAGGGGGGGGGTACGAGCAGTACTTC. Amino acid sequence: CASSFAGGGYEQYF.

V gene TRBV29-1 combines with J gene TRBJ2-1; the match to TRBD2 covers 9 bases. This CDR3 contains 16 residues. Germline-derived CDR1 and CDR2 are SQVTM and ANQGSEA. The V segment lost 4 bases and the J segment 6 bases; nucleotides outside the gene matches: 13. CDR3 region: CSVGARAGGPRNEQFF. The CDR3, as DNA: TGCAGCGTTGGTGCCCGGGCGGGAGGGCCTCGCAATGAGCAGTTCTTC.